These 15 T cell receptor beta chains were all obtained from the same sample, sequenced in a study of CD8+CD57+ T cells in acquired aplastic anemia. The study profiled TCR beta VDJ and CDR3 using genomic DNA as template. From the reads, TCRdb called clonotypes with MiXCR, one entry per CDR3 protein. The sample shows some 200,000 distinct CDR3 sequences, under 50% of them seen only once. It was patients with CD8+CD57+ cell expansion by flow cytometry who were chosen for sequencing. Specimen: sorted CD4+, CD8+, or CD8+CD57+ T cells (not recorded which) from PBMCs. The receptors shown here come from a human donor with aplastic anemia.

This clonotype has at least ten counts. The chain is built from TRBV4-1 and TRBJ2-3; D not resolved. Trimming removed 0 bases at V and 0 bases at J, with 4 bases between. Per germline, CDR1 MGHRA and CDR2 YSYEKL. The CDR3 contains 14 residues. CDR3 sequence reads: CASSQDHSTDTQYF. DNA for the CDR3: TGCGCCAGCAGCCAAGATCACAGCACAGATACGCAGTATTTT.

The chain carries TRBV7-6 and TRBJ1-2; D unresolved. The CDR3 covers 13 residues. Trimming shortened V by 3 bases and J by 2 bases, and 7 bases separated the two germline ends. Germline CDR1 SGHVS, CDR2 FNYEAQ. CDR3 nucleotide sequence: TGTGCCAGCAGCTTGGCCTTAAACTATGGCTACACCTTC. This translates into CASSLALNYGYTF.

The genes are TRBV5-6 and TRBJ2-1; 7 bases align to TRBD2. Germline assignment: CDR1 SGHDT and CDR2 YYEEEE. The V gene end was trimmed by 3 bases and the J gene end by 0 bases; junction bases not matched to a gene: 6. This CDR3 contains 16 residues. The chain's CDR3 is CASSWGGGGSYNEQFF. The CDR3 DNA sequence: TGTGCCAGCAGCTGGGGGGGGGGGGGCTCCTACAATGAGCAGTTCTTC.

To note about this clonotype: A read error may be the cause here, since a much bigger clone is one base away. J is TRBJ2-5 and V is TRBV7-2, with 8 bases matching TRBD1. The CDR3 consists of 14 residues. Unmatched junction bases numbered 9, after V lost 3 bases and J lost 9 bases. Germline V lookup: CDR1 SGHTA, CDR2 FQGNSA. The CDR3 nucleotides read TGTGCCAGCAGCTTCAGGGGGCTATGGGAGGCCCAGTACTTC. Translation: CASSFRGLWEAQYF.

The J gene is TRBJ1-1, the V gene TRBV20-1, with TRBD1 identical over 7 bases. Germline V CDR1 and CDR2: DFQATT, SNEGSKA (reference sequence). V dropped 0 bases and J dropped 0; count of bases not matched to a gene: 10. The CDR3 is 17 amino acids. This chain's CDR3 is CSARDTNRGFMNTEAFF. The CDR3 coding sequence is TGCAGTGCTAGAGATACGAACAGGGGATTCATGAACACTGAAGCTTTCTTT.

This clonotype was counted a few times. CDR3 bases: TGTGCCAGCAGCTTAGCGATGGGACAGGGGTTCAATGAGCAGTTCTTC. Translation gives CASSLAMGQGFNEQFF. The V call is TRBV7-9, the J call TRBJ2-1, with 10 positions matching TRBD1. The ends lost 0 bases at V and 6 bases at J; junction bases unmatched: 5. CDR3 length: 16 amino acids. The germline V gene has CDR1 SEHNR and CDR2 FQNEAQ (reference sequence).

This clonotype was seen ten or more times. This sequence joins TRBV19 and TRBJ1-5; D not certain. The CDR3 runs 10 residues. The V gene's germline CDR1 is LNHDA and CDR2 SQIVND (reference sequence). V dropped 8 bases and J dropped 9 bases, with 8 bases sitting between them. CDR3 in DNA: TGTGCCAGTGGGTGGGGGCCCCAGCATTTT. Protein product: CASGWGPQHF.

The chain links TRBV7-9 to TRBJ2-7, with 7 nucleotides matching TRBD1. Trimming cost V 1 base and J 3 bases; bases outside gene matches: 3. This CDR3 has 14 amino acids. Germline-derived CDR1 and CDR2 are SEHNR and FQNEAQ (reference sequence). CDR3 nucleotide sequence: TGTGCCAGCAGCTTAGATCCAGGGGGCTACGAGCAGTACTTC. Protein: CASSLDPGGYEQYF.

This clonotype was seen a few times. This may arise from a read error, as a much more abundant clone is one base away. The chain links TRBV24-1 to TRBJ1-4, with D unclear. Germline V gene lookup returns CDR1 KGHDR and CDR2 SFDVKD. This CDR3 contains 14 residues. V lost 5 bases to trimming and J lost 8 bases, with 14 bases between them. The CDR3 sequence: CATSASDSGEKLFF. The CDR3 bases are TGTGCCACCAGTGCTTCGGACTCCGGCGAAAAACTGTTTTTT.

This clonotype came up once. The gene calls are TRBV7-8 and TRBJ2-3, with 15 bases identical to TRBD2. V trimming: 5 bases; J trimming: 2 bases; junction bases outside the gene matches: 5. Germline V lookup: CDR1 SGHVS, CDR2 FQNEAQ. This CDR3 has 17 amino acids. The CDR3 bases are TGTGCCAGCAGCCCCGGGACTAGCGGGGGGTTCACAGATACGCAGTATTTT. Translated, it gives CASSPGTSGGFTDTQYF.

The chain employs TRBV12-3 or TRBV12-4 and TRBJ2-2; 11 bases are shared with TRBD2. This CDR3 comprises 16 residues. The ends lost 6 bases at V and 5 bases at J; junction bases unmatched: 8. The CDR3 loop reads CASRRGSGGGTGELFF. CDR3 nucleotide sequence: TGTGCCAGCAGGCGCGGTAGCGGGGGGGGAACCGGGGAGCTGTTTTTT.

The gene calls are TRBV7-2 and TRBJ1-2; TRBD1 agrees at 8 bases. Looked up from germline, CDR1 is SGHTA and CDR2 is FQGNSA. V was pared by 6 bases and J by 4 bases, with 4 bases of the junction left unmatched. CDR3 size: 13 residues. The DNA of the CDR3 is TGTGCCAGCAGAACAGGGGGGTCCTATGGCTACACCTTC. Translated, it gives CASRTGGSYGYTF.

This clonotype was observed at least ten times. The chain uses TRBV7-9 and TRBJ1-6; D perhaps matches TRBD1 (5 bases). V dropped 2 bases and J dropped 10 bases, with 15 bases sitting between them. The germline CDR1 and CDR2 sequences are SEHNR and FQNEAQ (reference sequence). This CDR3 has 15 residues. The CDR3 nucleotides read TGTGCCAGCAGCTTAAGGGGCCCCGGAGGCTCACCCCTCCACTTT. Translation: CASSLRGPGGSPLHF.

This clonotype was detected only once. The chain combines TRBV20-1 with TRBJ1-4, with D possibly matching TRBD1 (6 bases). The ends were cut back, 0 bases at V and 2 bases at J, with 16 bases in the middle. In germline, CDR1 is DFQATT, CDR2 SNEGSKA (reference sequence). This CDR3 region has 17 residues. CDR3 sequence reads: CSARDAIGGWTNEKLFF. As DNA, the CDR3 is TGCAGTGCTAGAGATGCGATAGGGGGGTGGACTAATGAAAAACTGTTTTTT.

J is TRBJ1-1 and V is TRBV18; weak D call: TRBD1 (5 bases). The V and J ends lost 3 bases and 7 bases respectively, with 15 bases between them. This CDR3 spans 14 amino acids. Germline CDR1 reads KGHSH; CDR2 reads LQKENI. CDR3 bases: TGTGCCAGCTCACCGGTCTCGAGGGGCGATGAAGCTTTCTTT. This sequence encodes CASSPVSRGDEAFF.